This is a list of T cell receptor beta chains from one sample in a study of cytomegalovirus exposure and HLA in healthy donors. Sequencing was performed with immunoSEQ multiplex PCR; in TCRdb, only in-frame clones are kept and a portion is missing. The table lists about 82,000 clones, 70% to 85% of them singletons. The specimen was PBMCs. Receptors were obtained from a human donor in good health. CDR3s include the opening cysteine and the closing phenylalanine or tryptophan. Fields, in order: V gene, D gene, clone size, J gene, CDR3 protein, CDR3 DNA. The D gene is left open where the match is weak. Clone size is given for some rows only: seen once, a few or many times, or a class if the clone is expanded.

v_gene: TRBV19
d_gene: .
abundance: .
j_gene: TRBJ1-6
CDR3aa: CASSIGSPPLHF
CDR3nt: TGTGCCAGTAGTATAGGTAGTCCACCCCTCCACTTT

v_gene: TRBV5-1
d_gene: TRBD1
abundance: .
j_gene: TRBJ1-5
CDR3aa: CASSLMTGVQPQNF
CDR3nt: TGCGCCAGCAGCCTCATGACAGGGGTGCAGCCCCAGAATTTT

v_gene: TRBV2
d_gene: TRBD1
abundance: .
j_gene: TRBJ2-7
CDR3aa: CASSEGTGHEQYF
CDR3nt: TGTGCCAGCAGTGAAGGGACAGGGCACGAGCAGTACTTC

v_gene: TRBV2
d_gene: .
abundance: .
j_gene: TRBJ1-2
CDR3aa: CASPPWRGVLGYTF
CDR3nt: TGTGCCAGCCCACCCTGGCGGGGGGTTCTTGGCTACACCTTC

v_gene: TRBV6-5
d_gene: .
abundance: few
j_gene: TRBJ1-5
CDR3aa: CASRDSSNQPQHF
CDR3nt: TGTGCCAGCAGAGACAGTAGCAATCAGCCCCAGCATTTT

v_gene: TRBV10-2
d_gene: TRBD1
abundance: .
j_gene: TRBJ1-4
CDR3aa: CASSDASGGNEKLFF
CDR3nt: TGCGCCAGCAGTGACGCTTCAGGGGGAAATGAAAAACTGTTTTTT

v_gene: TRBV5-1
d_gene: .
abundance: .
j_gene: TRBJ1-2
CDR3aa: CASSPGGANYGYTF
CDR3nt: TGCGCCAGCAGCCCCGGCGGAGCTAACTATGGCTACACCTTC

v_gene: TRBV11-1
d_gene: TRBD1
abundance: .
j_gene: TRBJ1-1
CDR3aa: CASSLGQGNTEAFF
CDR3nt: TGTGCCAGCAGCTTAGGACAGGGGAACACTGAAGCTTTCTTT

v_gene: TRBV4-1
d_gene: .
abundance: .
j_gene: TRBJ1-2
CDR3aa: CASSQYVPRTANYGYTF
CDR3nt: TGCGCCAGCAGCCAATATGTCCCTAGGACAGCTAACTATGGCTACACCTTC

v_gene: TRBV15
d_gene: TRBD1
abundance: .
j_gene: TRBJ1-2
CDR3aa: CATSRDVGGGYGYTF
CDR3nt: TGTGCCACCAGCAGAGACGTAGGGGGCGGCTATGGCTACACCTTC

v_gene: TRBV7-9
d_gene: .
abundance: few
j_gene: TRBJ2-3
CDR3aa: CASSWRRVLSTDTQYF
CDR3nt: TGTGCCAGCAGCTGGAGACGCGTACTTAGCACAGATACGCAGTATTTT

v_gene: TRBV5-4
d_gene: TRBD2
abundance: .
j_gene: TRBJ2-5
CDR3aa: CASSSGGLGDQETQYF
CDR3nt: TGTGCCAGCAGCTCGGGGGGGCTGGGGGACCAAGAGACCCAGTACTTC

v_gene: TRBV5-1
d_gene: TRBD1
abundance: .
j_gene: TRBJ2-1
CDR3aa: CASSPRQGARNEQFF
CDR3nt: TGCGCCAGCAGCCCCCGACAGGGGGCGAGGAATGAGCAGTTCTTC

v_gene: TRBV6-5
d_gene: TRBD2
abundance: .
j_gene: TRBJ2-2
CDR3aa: CASSYGRAATGELFF
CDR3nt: TGTGCCAGCAGTTACGGGAGGGCGGCCACCGGGGAGCTGTTTTTT

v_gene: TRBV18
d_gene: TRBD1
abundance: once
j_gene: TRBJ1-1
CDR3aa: CASSPPRTGRGTEAFF
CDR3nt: TGTGCCAGCTCACCCCCCCGGACAGGGAGAGGAACTGAAGCTTTCTTT

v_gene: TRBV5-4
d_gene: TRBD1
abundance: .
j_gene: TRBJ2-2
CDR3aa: CASSRRDRATGELFF
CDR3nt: TGTGCCAGCAGCCGGAGGGACAGGGCGACCGGGGAGCTGTTTTTT

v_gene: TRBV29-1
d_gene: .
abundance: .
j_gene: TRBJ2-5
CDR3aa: CSLRTRETQYF
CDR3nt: TGCAGCCTAAGGACTCGGGAGACCCAGTACTTC

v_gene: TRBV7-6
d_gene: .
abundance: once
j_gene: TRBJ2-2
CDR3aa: CASSFSNTGELFF
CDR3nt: TGTGCCAGCAGCTTTAGCAACACCGGGGAGCTGTTTTTT

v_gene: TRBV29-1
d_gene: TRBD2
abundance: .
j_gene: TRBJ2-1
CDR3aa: CSVERSGGYNEQFF
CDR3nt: TGCAGCGTTGAGAGAAGCGGGGGCTACAATGAGCAGTTCTTC

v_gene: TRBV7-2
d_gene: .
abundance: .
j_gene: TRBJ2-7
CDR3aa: CASSSQGGFYEQYF
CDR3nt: TGTGCCAGCAGCTCCCAGGGAGGTTTCTACGAGCAGTACTTC

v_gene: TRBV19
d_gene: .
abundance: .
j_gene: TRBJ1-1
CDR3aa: CASSRGPSEAFF
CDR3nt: TGTGCCAGTAGTAGGGGGCCATCTGAAGCTTTCTTT

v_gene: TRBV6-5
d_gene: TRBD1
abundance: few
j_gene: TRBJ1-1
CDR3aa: CASNLLTGATEAFF
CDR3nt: TGTGCCAGCAACCTACTGACAGGGGCCACTGAAGCTTTCTTT

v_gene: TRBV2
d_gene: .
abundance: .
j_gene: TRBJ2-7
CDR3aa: CASRPGLAYEQYF
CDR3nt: TGTGCCAGCAGACCAGGACTTGCCTACGAGCAGTACTTC

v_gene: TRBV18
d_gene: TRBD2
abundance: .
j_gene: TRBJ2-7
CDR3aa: CASSSTSGVNYEQYF
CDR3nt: TGTGCCAGCTCGTCAACTAGCGGGGTTAACTACGAGCAGTACTTC

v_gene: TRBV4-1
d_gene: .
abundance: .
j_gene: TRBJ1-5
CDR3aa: CASSQAWGGNQPQHF
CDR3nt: TGCGCCAGCAGCCAGGCATGGGGCGGCAATCAGCCCCAGCATTTT

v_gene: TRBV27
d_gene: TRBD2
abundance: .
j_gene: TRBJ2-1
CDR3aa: CASRSGGSYNEQFF
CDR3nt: TGTGCCAGTCGCTCGGGGGGCTCCTACAATGAGCAGTTCTTC

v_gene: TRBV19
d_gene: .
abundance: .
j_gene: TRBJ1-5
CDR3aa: CASSTTGLSNQPQHF
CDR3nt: TGTGCCAGTAGTACCACAGGGTTGAGCAATCAGCCCCAGCATTTT

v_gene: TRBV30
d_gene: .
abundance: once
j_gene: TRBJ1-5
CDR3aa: CAWSVRGTSNQPQHF
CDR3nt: TGTGCCTGGAGTGTTCGGGGAACGAGCAATCAGCCCCAGCATTTT

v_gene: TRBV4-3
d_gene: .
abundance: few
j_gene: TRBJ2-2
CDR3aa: CASSQERRQANTGELFF
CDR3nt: TGCGCCAGCAGCCAAGAGAGGCGCCAAGCGAACACCGGGGAGCTGTTTTTT

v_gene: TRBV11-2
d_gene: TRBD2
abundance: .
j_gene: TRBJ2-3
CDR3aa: CASSPRLAGSTDTQYF
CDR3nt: TGTGCCAGCAGCCCTCGACTAGCGGGGAGCACAGATACGCAGTATTTT

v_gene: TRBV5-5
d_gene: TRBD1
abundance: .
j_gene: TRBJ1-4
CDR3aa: CASSLTTGTGNEKLFF
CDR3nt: TGTGCCAGCAGCTTGACAACCGGGACAGGGAACGAAAAACTGTTTTTT

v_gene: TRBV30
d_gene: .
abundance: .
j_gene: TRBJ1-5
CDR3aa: CAWSGQDNQPQHF
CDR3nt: TGTGCCTGGAGTGGGCAGGATAATCAGCCCCAGCATTTT

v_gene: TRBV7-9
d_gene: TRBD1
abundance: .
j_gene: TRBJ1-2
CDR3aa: CASSLGQGVDYGYTF
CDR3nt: TGTGCCAGCAGCTTAGGGCAGGGGGTCGACTATGGCTACACCTTC

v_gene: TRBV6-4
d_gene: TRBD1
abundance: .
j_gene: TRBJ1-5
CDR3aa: CASSDGTGGQPQHF
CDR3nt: TGTGCCAGCAGTGACGGGACAGGGGGCCAGCCCCAGCATTTT

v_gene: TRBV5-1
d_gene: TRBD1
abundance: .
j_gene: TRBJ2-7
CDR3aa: CASSSRGGPYEQYF
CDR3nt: TGCGCCAGCAGCTCGCGAGGGGGCCCCTACGAGCAGTACTTC

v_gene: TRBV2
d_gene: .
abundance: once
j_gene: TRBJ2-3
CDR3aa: CASRRSRGGDTQYF
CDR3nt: TGTGCCAGCAGAAGATCGCGGGGTGGAGATACGCAGTATTTT

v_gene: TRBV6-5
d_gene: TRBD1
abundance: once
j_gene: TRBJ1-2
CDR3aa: CASSYGGRGCGYTF
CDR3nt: TGTGCCAGCAGTTACGGGGGCAGGGGGTGTGGCTACACCTTC

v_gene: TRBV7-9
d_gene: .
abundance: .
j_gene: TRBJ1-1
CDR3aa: CASSPGEGLEAFF
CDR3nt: TGTGCCAGCAGCCCCGGGGAGGGGCTTGAAGCTTTCTTT

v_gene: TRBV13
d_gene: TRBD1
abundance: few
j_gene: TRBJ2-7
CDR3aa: CASTPPGTGYREQYF
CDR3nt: TGTGCCAGCACCCCTCCCGGGACAGGGTATCGGGAGCAGTACTTC